One sample yielded the 7 T cell receptor beta chains listed below, sequenced in a study of T cell responses to AZD1222 COVID-19 vaccine. Assay used: immunoSEQ multiplex PCR; TCRdb lists only in-frame clones, some missing. The sample contains 98,000 or so clones, around nine tenths of which appear only once. The sequences come from peripheral blood, collected on day 0 of AZD1222 vaccination. The receptor set was obtained from an adult in good health.

This chain joins TRBV6-5 and TRBJ2-5; unclear D gene. The length of the CDR3 is 14 residues. V was cut by 8 bases and J by 11 bases, with 24 bases left in between. The germline V gene has CDR1 MNHEY and CDR2 SVGAGI. CDR3 residues: CASVADPLLFGQYF. The CDR3 bases are TGTGCCAGCGTCGCAGACCCACTCCTTTTCGGGCAGTACTTC.

The chain carries TRBV7-2 and TRBJ1-2, with D possibly TRBD1 on 5 matching bases. The CDR3 runs 14 residues. Trimming removed 6 bases at V and 8 bases at J, with 19 bases between. Germline V CDR1 and CDR2: SGHTA, FQGNSA. CDR3 residues: CASSLHQGSGGYTF. In nucleotides, the CDR3 is TGTGCCAGCAGTCTTCATCAGGGTAGCGGAGGCTACACCTTC.

This chain links TRBV19 with TRBJ1-1; D unclear. Trimming took off 8 bases at V and 2 bases at J, with 6 bases between the two ends. This CDR3 is 11 amino acids long. Germline V gene data show CDR1 as LNHDA and CDR2 as SQIVND (reference sequence). The CDR3 loop is CASGDNTEAFF. For the CDR3, the DNA is TGTGCCAGTGGCGATAACACTGAAGCTTTCTTT. The full variable domain, completed using reference TRBV19 and TRBJ1-1, is DGGITQSPKYLFRKEGQNVTLSCEQNLNHDAMYWYRQDPGQGLRLIYYSQIVNDFQKGDIAEGYSVSREKKESFPLTVTSAQKNPTAFYLCASGDNTEAFFGQGTRLTVV.

The gene calls are TRBV7-2 and TRBJ2-1, with TRBD2 matching 8 bases. Germline V gives CDR1 SGHTA, CDR2 FQGNSA. Trimming at V came to 5 bases and at J to 6 bases, leaving 6 bases not matched to a gene. The length of the CDR3 is 14 residues. The CDR3 sequence: CASSQAGTSNEQFF. CDR3 coding DNA: TGTGCCAGCAGCCAAGCCGGGACTAGCAATGAGCAGTTCTTC. The full variable domain, completed using reference TRBV7-2 and TRBJ2-1, is GAGVSQSPSNKVTEKGKDVELRCDPISGHTALYWYRQSLGQGLEFLIYFQGNSAPDKSGLPSDRFSAERTGGSVSTLTIQRTQQEDSAVYLCASSQAGTSNEQFFGPGTRLTVL.

The chain joins TRBV7-2 to TRBJ1-2; the D gene is possibly TRBD1 (5 bases). Per germline, CDR1 SGHTA and CDR2 FQGNSA. Trimming removed 2 bases from V and 2 bases from J, with 9 bases in between. The CDR3 loop spans 14 amino acids. The CDR3 sequence is CASSLQRGNYGYTF. The DNA for the CDR3 is TGTGCCAGCAGCTTACAGAGGGGCAACTATGGCTACACCTTC.

V usage is TRBV28 and J usage is TRBJ1-2; D ambiguous. Germline lookup yields CDR1 MDHEN and CDR2 SYDVKM. V was cut by 6 bases and J by 3 bases, with 14 bases left in between. This CDR3 contains 14 residues. The CDR3 spells CASSPLPQYYGYTF. The CDR3 DNA sequence: TGTGCCAGCAGCCCCCTCCCCCAATACTATGGCTACACCTTC.

V is TRBV5-4 and J is TRBJ2-3; 9 bases fit TRBD2. Losses at the gene ends were 0 bases for V and 4 bases for J; bases not matched to a gene: 6. Per the germline V gene, CDR1 is SGHNT and CDR2 is YYREEE (reference sequence). CDR3 size: 16 residues. In DNA form, the CDR3 reads TGTGCCAGCAGCTTGGTGTTGACTAGCGGTCCAGATACGCAGTATTTT. Its protein product is CASSLVLTSGPDTQYF. The full variable domain, with the rest looked up from reference TRBV5-4 and TRBJ2-3, is ETGVTQSPTHLIKTRGQQVTLRCSSQSGHNTVSWYQQALGQGPQFIFQYYREEENGRGNFPPRFSGLQFPNYSSELNVNALELDDSALYLCASSLVLTSGPDTQYFGPGTRLTVL.